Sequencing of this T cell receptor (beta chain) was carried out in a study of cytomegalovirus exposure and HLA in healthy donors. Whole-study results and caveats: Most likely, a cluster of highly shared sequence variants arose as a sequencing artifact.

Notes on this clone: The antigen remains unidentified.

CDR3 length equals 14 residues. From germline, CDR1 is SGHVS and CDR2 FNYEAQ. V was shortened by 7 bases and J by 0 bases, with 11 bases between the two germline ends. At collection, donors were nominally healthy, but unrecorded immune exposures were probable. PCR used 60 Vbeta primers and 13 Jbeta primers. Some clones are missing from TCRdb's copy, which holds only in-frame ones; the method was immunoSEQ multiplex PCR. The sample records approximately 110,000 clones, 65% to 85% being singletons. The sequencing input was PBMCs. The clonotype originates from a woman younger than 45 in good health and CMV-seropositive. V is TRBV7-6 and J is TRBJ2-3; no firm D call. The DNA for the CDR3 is TGTGCCAGCACTCACACCAGGAGCACAGATACGCAGTATTTT. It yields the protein CASTHTRSTDTQYF.